The subject of this entry is one T cell receptor beta chain. Its antigen is currently unknown. Trimming cost V 7 bases and J 0 bases, with 19 bases left between them. The CDR3 runs 17 residues. Germline values: CDR1 SGHTA, CDR2 FQGNSA. This specimen belongs to a study of cytomegalovirus exposure and HLA in healthy donors. About the research overall: Both the roughly 120 validation repertoires and the 600 to 750 first-cohort repertoires used the same platform, as reported by a later analysis.

Using immunoSEQ multiplex PCR, the repertoire was profiled, and TCRdb retains in-frame clones only, with some absent. The table records more than 300,000 clones, 86% of them present only once. Study-level results: According to reports, the classifier identified cytomegalovirus status with high specificity and sensitivity. Overall, approximately 150 TCR beta chains were annotated as cytomegalovirus-associated. Subsequent analysis revealed that first-cohort TCR clusters tended to co-occur in the roughly 120 validation repertoires.

Input material: PBMCs. This clonotype originated in a woman between 18 and 29 years old in good health and CMV-seronegative. V gene TRBV7-2 combines with J gene TRBJ1-5; possibly TRBD1 for D (5 bases). CDR3 amino acids: CASKIRQSGNSNQPQHF. The CDR3 nucleotides are TGTGCCAGCAAGATAAGACAGTCTGGAAATAGCAATCAGCCCCAGCATTTT.